This entry concerns a single T cell receptor beta chain. The length of the CDR3 is 16 residues. Germline loops: CDR1 SGHTA, CDR2 FQGNSA. Trimming stripped 6 bases from V and 1 base from J, with 16 bases between. This sample was taken from a study of blood T cell repertoires in COVID-19. Study-wide background: Sites in the United States, Italy and Spain provided acute and convalescent COVID-19 samples. From T cells, B-cell-depleted T cells, or PBMCs came the material, which was cDNA or gDNA.

Here immunoSEQ multiplex PCR was the method, and the copy in TCRdb shows in-frame clones only, minus some. The sample records hundreds of thousands of clones, 85% being singletons. This TCR derives from a human donor in a cohort sampled during active COVID-19. The V gene is TRBV7-2, the J gene TRBJ2-1, with a tentative D call TRBD2 (6 bases). The sequencing input was peripheral blood. CDR3 in DNA: TGTGCCAGCAGTCGAGGACTCGGGGGTTCCTACAATGAGCAGTTCTTC. Protein sequence: CASSRGLGGSYNEQFF.